This T cell receptor (beta chain) comes out of a study of cytomegalovirus exposure and HLA in healthy donors (dated by TCRdb to between 2016 and 2019). General notes on the study: According to a later analysis, the 120 or so validation repertoires were produced on the same platform as the 680 or so repertoires of the first cohort. To predict cytomegalovirus infection status, the study brought together high-throughput TCR immunosequencing, statistical association of individual TCRs with disease status, and machine learning. The study was designed to test whether signatures of past pathogen exposure could be identified by cataloging public T cell receptors. A separate validation cohort of roughly 130 different subjects was used in addition to the 666-subject first cohort. The research as a whole found: Across donors, most TCR sequences were observed very rarely, whereas some public TCRs were present in many individuals. A later analysis lacked HLA typing for the validation cohort, so it scored co-occurrence in that cohort across all 110 or so repertoires. In the study, 150 to 200 TCR beta chains were listed as associated with cytomegalovirus. Three of the identified cytomegalovirus-associated TCR beta chains were confirmed in vitro to be specific for cytomegalovirus antigens. A later analysis found that TCRs clustered in the first cohort also tended to co-occur in the roughly 110 validation repertoires, with approximately 93% of cluster scores above 0. The classifier was reported to diagnose cytomegalovirus status with high specificity and sensitivity in both the original cohort and the validation cohort. It was suggested by the authors that the approach could potentially be generalized to other disease states and immunological phenotypes.

Libraries were prepared through the immunoSEQ multiplex PCR assay. Under the source paper's analysis protocol: A statistical classification framework was built for diagnosing cytomegalovirus status from the catalog of TCR beta chain sequences. The clones in this table, taken by TCRdb from immuneACCESS, are in-frame only. Not every clone is retained; where verified, under half of the shortfall comes from an unresolved V gene, and the cause of the rest is unknown. That table is the source of V, J and clone size, and D and trimming were worked out from the DNA. Recorded for this sample are around 160,000 clones; approximately 90% of them occurred a single time. The ten largest make up 2.5% to 3.5% of the sample. Reading the germline V gene gives CDR1 SQVTM and CDR2 ANQGSEA. V and J are truncated by 5 bases and 3 bases respectively, leaving an intervening sequence of 14 bases. From the cysteine through the phenylalanine, the CDR3 covers 13 amino acids. Left in the record is the CDR3 DNA by itself, 39 bases read in frame from the first base.

As regards this clone: The antigen it binds to is not known. No per-base quality is available; no much larger clone lies one base away.

The donors belonged to the validation cohort of about 120 subjects, which was separate from the roughly 670-subject first cohort. The chain is assembled from TRBV29-1 and TRBJ2-7, with the D gene too uncertain to name. The specimen sequenced was PBMCs. The sequence was collected from a man aged 18 to 29 in good health and CMV-seronegative. CDR3 sequence: CSVRALSGYEQYF. The nucleotide sequence reads TGCAGCGTTCGAGCGCTTTCGGGCTACGAGCAGTACTTC.